These T cell receptor beta chains were read from a single sample in a study of blood T cell repertoires in COVID-19. Data came from immunoSEQ multiplex PCR; TCRdb stores just in-frame clones and leaves some out. Altogether about 100,000 clones are present, around nine tenths being singletons, with the ten largest covering less than 2%. The sequenced sample was peripheral blood. All receptors come from a man at least 80 years old with acute or convalescent COVID-19. Each CDR3 is given with its conserved first and last residue. Each record gives: clone size, CDR3 length, V gene, J gene, D gene, CDR3 DNA, CDR3 protein. A D gene is named only where the DNA matches it firmly. Only some rows state a clone size, as once, few, many or a class for expanded clones.

clone size: NA
CDR3 length: 15
V gene: TRBV18
J gene: TRBJ2-1
D gene: NA
CDR3 DNA: TGTGCCAGCTCAGCCTTAGTTAGCTCCTACAATGAGCAGTTCTTC
CDR3 protein: CASSALVSSYNEQFF

clone size: few
CDR3 length: 15
V gene: TRBV30
J gene: TRBJ2-7
D gene: NA
CDR3 DNA: TGTGCCTGGAGTGTACGAGGGGGTCACTCCTACGAGCAGTACTTC
CDR3 protein: CAWSVRGGHSYEQYF

clone size: NA
CDR3 length: 16
V gene: TRBV9
J gene: TRBJ2-4
D gene: TRBD1
CDR3 DNA: TGTGCCAGCAGCGTAGCTCCGTCGGGACAGATAAACATTCAGTACTTC
CDR3 protein: CASSVAPSGQINIQYF

clone size: once
CDR3 length: 13
V gene: TRBV6-5
J gene: TRBJ2-3
D gene: TRBD2
CDR3 DNA: TGTGCCAGTGGCGGGAGTTGGACAGATACGCAGTATTTT
CDR3 protein: CASGGSWTDTQYF

clone size: NA
CDR3 length: 15
V gene: TRBV15
J gene: TRBJ1-1
D gene: TRBD1
CDR3 DNA: TGTGCCACCAGCAGAGATAGGACAGGGGGCCGGAAAGCTTTCTTT
CDR3 protein: CATSRDRTGGRKAFF

clone size: NA
CDR3 length: 16
V gene: TRBV7-9
J gene: TRBJ2-7
D gene: NA
CDR3 DNA: TGTGCCAGCAGCTTAGTAGGGGCGGGGGCTTTGTACGAGCAGTACTTC
CDR3 protein: CASSLVGAGALYEQYF

clone size: NA
CDR3 length: 15
V gene: TRBV28
J gene: TRBJ1-1
D gene: TRBD1
CDR3 DNA: TGTGCCAGCAGCACTCCCGGGACAGAGAACACTGAAGCTTTCTTT
CDR3 protein: CASSTPGTENTEAFF

clone size: few
CDR3 length: 13
V gene: TRBV6-5
J gene: TRBJ2-2
D gene: NA
CDR3 DNA: TGTGCCAGCAAGGTCGGCGGTACCGGGGAGCTGTTTTTT
CDR3 protein: CASKVGGTGELFF

clone size: once
CDR3 length: 17
V gene: TRBV6-6
J gene: TRBJ2-7
D gene: TRBD2
CDR3 DNA: TGTGCCAGCAGTCCCAGTGTGGGACTAGCGGCCCCCTGGGAGCAGTACTTC
CDR3 protein: CASSPSVGLAAPWEQYF

clone size: NA
CDR3 length: 15
V gene: TRBV6-6
J gene: TRBJ2-1
D gene: TRBD2
CDR3 DNA: TGTGCCAGCAGCTCGGGGGGGGTGCCCCATAATGAGCAGTTCTTC
CDR3 protein: CASSSGGVPHNEQFF

clone size: once
CDR3 length: 13
V gene: TRBV2
J gene: TRBJ2-7
D gene: TRBD1
CDR3 DNA: TGTGCCACCAAGATACAGGGGACCTACGAGCAGTACTTC
CDR3 protein: CATKIQGTYEQYF

clone size: NA
CDR3 length: 12
V gene: TRBV29-1
J gene: TRBJ1-2
D gene: NA
CDR3 DNA: TGCAGCGTTGAACAGGGTGGCTATGGCTACACCTTC
CDR3 protein: CSVEQGGYGYTF

clone size: few
CDR3 length: 14
V gene: TRBV20-1
J gene: TRBJ2-7
D gene: NA
CDR3 DNA: TGCAGTGCTAGTCGCAGGGATCGGGCCTACGAGCAGTACTTC
CDR3 protein: CSASRRDRAYEQYF

clone size: once
CDR3 length: 16
V gene: TRBV10-3
J gene: TRBJ2-7
D gene: TRBD2
CDR3 DNA: TGTGCCATCAGTGAGGCGACTAGCGGGAGTTCCTACGAGCAGTACTTC
CDR3 protein: CAISEATSGSSYEQYF

clone size: few
CDR3 length: 15
V gene: TRBV6-2/TRBV6-3
J gene: TRBJ2-1
D gene: TRBD1
CDR3 DNA: TGTGCCAGCAGCTCCGGGACAGGGGGATACAATGAGCAGTTCTTC
CDR3 protein: CASSSGTGGYNEQFF

clone size: NA
CDR3 length: 12
V gene: TRBV2
J gene: TRBJ1-6
D gene: NA
CDR3 DNA: TGTGCCAGCGGAGAGGGAAATTCACCCCTCCACTTT
CDR3 protein: CASGEGNSPLHF

clone size: NA
CDR3 length: 13
V gene: TRBV5-6
J gene: TRBJ2-5
D gene: TRBD2
CDR3 DNA: TGTGCCAGCACCATAGCGGGCCAAGAGACCCAGTACTTC
CDR3 protein: CASTIAGQETQYF

clone size: once
CDR3 length: 19
V gene: TRBV21-1
J gene: TRBJ2-4
D gene: NA
CDR3 DNA: TGTGCCAGCAGCAAAGGGGCGGGAGGGCCGGATAGGGGGAAAAACATTCAGTACTTC
CDR3 protein: CASSKGAGGPDRGKNIQYF

clone size: NA
CDR3 length: 13
V gene: TRBV2
J gene: TRBJ1-2
D gene: NA
CDR3 DNA: TGTGCCAGCAGTGAAGGTGCCCCGGGAGGCTACACCTTC
CDR3 protein: CASSEGAPGGYTF

clone size: NA
CDR3 length: 16
V gene: TRBV11-2
J gene: TRBJ2-7
D gene: NA
CDR3 DNA: TGTGCCAGCAGCCGAACAAACGGACTCCTCTCCTACGAGCAGTACTTC
CDR3 protein: CASSRTNGLLSYEQYF

clone size: NA
CDR3 length: 14
V gene: TRBV19
J gene: TRBJ2-1
D gene: TRBD2
CDR3 DNA: TGTGCCAGTAGTCCCCGCCGGGGGGGAAATGAGCAGTTCTTC
CDR3 protein: CASSPRRGGNEQFF

clone size: NA
CDR3 length: 15
V gene: TRBV18
J gene: TRBJ2-7
D gene: TRBD1
CDR3 DNA: TGTGCCAGCTCACCACGCCCGGACAGGGCCTACGAGCAGTACTTC
CDR3 protein: CASSPRPDRAYEQYF

clone size: NA
CDR3 length: 13
V gene: TRBV6-5
J gene: TRBJ1-2
D gene: TRBD1
CDR3 DNA: TGTGCCAGCAAGAGGACAGGGACGGGCGGCTACACCTTC
CDR3 protein: CASKRTGTGGYTF

clone size: NA
CDR3 length: 17
V gene: TRBV14
J gene: TRBJ2-2
D gene: TRBD1
CDR3 DNA: TGTGCCAGCAGCCCCCTCGACAGGGGGCCGTACACCGGGGAGCTGTTTTTT
CDR3 protein: CASSPLDRGPYTGELFF

clone size: NA
CDR3 length: 17
V gene: TRBV7-2
J gene: TRBJ2-1
D gene: TRBD2
CDR3 DNA: TGTGCCAGCAGCTCGTTAGCGGGTTCTGGCTCCTACAATGAGCAGTTCTTC
CDR3 protein: CASSSLAGSGSYNEQFF

clone size: NA
CDR3 length: 13
V gene: TRBV15
J gene: TRBJ1-1
D gene: TRBD1
CDR3 DNA: TGTGCCACCGGGGGGACAGGGGGCCTGATGGCTTTCTTT
CDR3 protein: CATGGTGGLMAFF

clone size: NA
CDR3 length: 15
V gene: TRBV5-1
J gene: TRBJ2-5
D gene: TRBD1
CDR3 DNA: TGCGCCAGCAGCTTGGGGACAGGAGGCCAAGAGACCCAGTACTTC
CDR3 protein: CASSLGTGGQETQYF

clone size: NA
CDR3 length: 14
V gene: TRBV24-1
J gene: TRBJ1-2
D gene: NA
CDR3 DNA: TGTGCCACCAGTGATATGAAACGGACAGATGGCTACACCTTC
CDR3 protein: CATSDMKRTDGYTF

clone size: NA
CDR3 length: 13
V gene: TRBV24-1
J gene: TRBJ2-7
D gene: TRBD2
CDR3 DNA: TGTGCCACCAGTGATCCCCCGGGGGGCGAGCAGTACTTC
CDR3 protein: CATSDPPGGEQYF

clone size: few
CDR3 length: 15
V gene: TRBV28
J gene: TRBJ1-4
D gene: TRBD1
CDR3 DNA: TGTGCCAGCAGTTTACAGAGACAGGGGTATGAAAAACTGTTTTTT
CDR3 protein: CASSLQRQGYEKLFF

clone size: NA
CDR3 length: 17
V gene: TRBV19
J gene: TRBJ2-7
D gene: TRBD1
CDR3 DNA: TGTGCCAGTGGACAGGGGCCCCTGCCATCAGAAACCTACGAGCAGTACTTC
CDR3 protein: CASGQGPLPSETYEQYF

clone size: NA
CDR3 length: 14
V gene: TRBV3-1/TRBV3-2
J gene: TRBJ2-7
D gene: NA
CDR3 DNA: TGTGCCAGCAGCCACCAGGGCTTATCCTACGAGCAGTACTTC
CDR3 protein: CASSHQGLSYEQYF

clone size: NA
CDR3 length: 14
V gene: TRBV5-4
J gene: TRBJ1-1
D gene: NA
CDR3 DNA: TGTGCCAGCAGCCCAGGGATCGTGAACACTGAAGCTTTCTTT
CDR3 protein: CASSPGIVNTEAFF

clone size: NA
CDR3 length: 14
V gene: TRBV4-3
J gene: TRBJ2-2
D gene: NA
CDR3 DNA: TGCGCCAGCAGCCCGGTGCTGAACACCGGGGAGCTGTTTTTT
CDR3 protein: CASSPVLNTGELFF

clone size: NA
CDR3 length: 14
V gene: TRBV19
J gene: TRBJ1-5
D gene: NA
CDR3 DNA: TGTGCCAGTAGTCACGGGACTGGCAATCAGCCCCAGCATTTT
CDR3 protein: CASSHGTGNQPQHF

clone size: NA
CDR3 length: 12
V gene: TRBV11-2
J gene: TRBJ1-2
D gene: NA
CDR3 DNA: TGTGCCAGCAGCAGCAGCGGTGGTGGCTACACCTTC
CDR3 protein: CASSSSGGGYTF

clone size: NA
CDR3 length: 18
V gene: TRBV5-1
J gene: TRBJ2-6
D gene: NA
CDR3 DNA: TGCGCCAGCAGCACGGAGGGGGCTTTAAGCTCTGGGGCCAACGTCCTGACTTTC
CDR3 protein: CASSTEGALSSGANVLTF

clone size: once
CDR3 length: 14
V gene: TRBV11-2
J gene: TRBJ2-4
D gene: NA
CDR3 DNA: TGTGCCAGCACCCTATCGGCAGGGAAGGCCATTCAGTACTTC
CDR3 protein: CASTLSAGKAIQYF

clone size: NA
CDR3 length: 11
V gene: TRBV30
J gene: TRBJ2-1
D gene: NA
CDR3 DNA: TGTGCCTGGGCCGGACAGCTTGAGCAGTTCTTC
CDR3 protein: CAWAGQLEQFF

clone size: NA
CDR3 length: 14
V gene: TRBV5-1
J gene: TRBJ1-5
D gene: NA
CDR3 DNA: TGCGCCAGCAGCTTAGACACTTACAATCAGCCCCAGCATTTT
CDR3 protein: CASSLDTYNQPQHF

clone size: few
CDR3 length: 13
V gene: TRBV25-1
J gene: TRBJ1-1
D gene: NA
CDR3 DNA: TGTGCCACCCTCCCGACAGGAAACACTGAAGCTTTCTTT
CDR3 protein: CATLPTGNTEAFF

clone size: NA
CDR3 length: 15
V gene: TRBV2
J gene: TRBJ2-3
D gene: TRBD1
CDR3 DNA: TGTGCCAGCAGTGAAAGGACAGGGGGCACAGATACGCAGTATTTT
CDR3 protein: CASSERTGGTDTQYF

clone size: once
CDR3 length: 12
V gene: TRBV28
J gene: TRBJ2-7
D gene: TRBD1
CDR3 DNA: TGTGCCAGCAGAGTCGGACAGGGCGAGCAGTACTTC
CDR3 protein: CASRVGQGEQYF

clone size: once
CDR3 length: 15
V gene: TRBV19
J gene: TRBJ2-7
D gene: TRBD2
CDR3 DNA: TGTGCCAGTAGTATCGCCCTAGCGGAGACCTACGAGCAGTACTTC
CDR3 protein: CASSIALAETYEQYF